A selection of T cell receptor beta chains follows, all from one sample in a study of cytomegalovirus exposure and HLA in healthy donors. The data were produced by immunoSEQ multiplex PCR, yet TCRdb's version contains in-frame clones alone and is incomplete. The sample includes around 140,000 clones, around 80% of them seen just once. The sequencing input was PBMCs. The receptors originated from a female donor in good health and CMV-seronegative. The conserved cysteine and the conserved F or W are not part of the CDR3 here. The D gene is left open where the match is weak.

TRBJ1-2,TRBV5-5,NA,ASSLGPNYGYT
TRBJ2-3,TRBV7-6,NA,ASSPTRASDTQY
TRBJ1-2,TRBV11-2,NA,ASSPGASTLLYGYT
TRBJ1-1,TRBV27,NA,ASKSSRGGTEAF
TRBJ2-5,TRBV4-1,TRBD2,ASSHPQTGGRAQETQY
TRBJ1-5,TRBV19,NA,ASAEGGGNQPQH
TRBJ2-2,TRBV14,NA,ASSQLRGTGELF
TRBJ2-1,TRBV11-1,NA,ASSALGGLSNEQF
TRBJ1-5,TRBV28,NA,ASSFLTQPQH
TRBJ1-2,TRBV5-6,TRBD1,ASSPDRGVGGYP
TRBJ1-5,TRBV28,NA,ASSPRMGLGSNQPQH
TRBJ2-1,TRBV9,NA,ASSVVGSGPYNEQF
TRBJ1-1,TRBV5-1,TRBD1,ASSWQGGNTEAF
TRBJ1-2,TRBV2,NA,ASSFAATGLINYGYT
TRBJ1-1,TRBV5-1,NA,ASSLAPTPLNTEAF
TRBJ1-5,TRBV6-5,NA,ASSEAWDQPQH
TRBJ1-2,TRBV14,NA,ASSPFGQGWNYGYT
TRBJ1-2,TRBV19,NA,ASHSLGDGGYGYT
TRBJ1-4,TRBV6-5,TRBD1,ASSFGQGEKLF
TRBJ2-7,TRBV5-1,NA,ASSPDKTGTYEQY
TRBJ2-1,TRBV7-2,TRBD2,ASSITSGVYNEQF
TRBJ1-2,TRBV9,TRBD1,ASSAPQGGYT
TRBJ1-1,TRBV23-1,TRBD1,ASSQWDSLRGNTEVF
TRBJ2-6,TRBV4-1,NA,ASSQFRGPTGANVLT
TRBJ1-6,TRBV19,NA,ASSTMTENSPLH
TRBJ2-3,TRBV4-1,TRBD2,ASSPGLAGGAGTQY
TRBJ2-7,TRBV28,NA,ASSFPHGSSYEQY